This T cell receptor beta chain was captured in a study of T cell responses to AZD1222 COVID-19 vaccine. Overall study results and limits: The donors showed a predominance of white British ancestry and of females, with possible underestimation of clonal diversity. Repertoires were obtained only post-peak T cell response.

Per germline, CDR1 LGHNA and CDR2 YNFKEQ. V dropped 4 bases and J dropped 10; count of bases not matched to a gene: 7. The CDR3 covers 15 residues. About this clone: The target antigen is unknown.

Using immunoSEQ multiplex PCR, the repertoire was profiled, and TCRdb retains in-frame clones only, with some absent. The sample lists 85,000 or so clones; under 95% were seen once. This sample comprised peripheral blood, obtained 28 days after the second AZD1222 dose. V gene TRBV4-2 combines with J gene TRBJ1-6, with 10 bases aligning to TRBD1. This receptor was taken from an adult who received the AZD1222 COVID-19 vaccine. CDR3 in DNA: TGTGCCAGCAGCCCCGCGGACAGGGGGAAATCACCCCTCCACTTT. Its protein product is CASSPADRGKSPLHF.